Detailed here is one T cell receptor beta chain. The clone's antigen remains unknown. No base-level quality is on record; no much larger clone is a single base apart. The CDR3 runs 14 residues from the cysteine to the phenylalanine. Here the CDR3 DNA is all that survives: 42 bases in frame from base 1. This record comes from a study of blood T cell repertoires in COVID-19 (dated by TCRdb to 2020 to 2022). About the full investigation: Collaborator samples came from the United States, Italy and Spain and covered acute and convalescent phases of COVID-19. The samples were drawn from the first 160 participants of the ongoing ImmuneRACE study and from 1,254 subjects provided by 6 global collaborators. The repertoires were released in a freely available public database intended as a resource for research on the immune response to SARS-CoV-2. The prospective study material was composed of cDNA or gDNA derived from T cells, B-cell-depleted T cells, or PBMCs. The sample metadata nearly always contained a de-identified subject ID, COVID-19 status, age in years and sex. HLA class I and class II types, where available, came from metadata supplied by the sample provider rather than from assay-based typing. The dataset comprised deeply sampled blood TCRbeta repertoires from subjects exposed to, actively infected with, or recovered from COVID-19.

What the research found in general, with its limitations: The quantity of clinical and demographic metadata differed by source and by participant and was supplied without curation.

TCRbeta CDR3 regions were amplified from genomic DNA by means of the immunoSEQ Assay, a bias-controlled multiplex PCR. As for the original processing: Nucleated cell counts per sample were estimated from amplification of reference gene primers within the assay. To quantify the absolute abundance of each unique TCRbeta CDR3 rearrangement, sequence reads were collapsed and filtered. Productive Simpson clonality was computed per sample as the square root of Simpson's diversity index over productive rearrangements. In TCRdb, the immuneACCESS table is reduced to in-frame sequences with V and J assigned. These tables do not hold every clone; where another copy was compared, an unresolved V gene accounts for under half, and the others remain unexplained. That table is the source of V, J and clone size, and D and trimming were worked out from the DNA. This sample holds around 150,000 clones; around 82% were observed only once. Around 5.9% of the sample goes to the ten largest clones.

Enrolling through a virtual design, the prospective study's participants ranged in age from roughly 18 to 90 years and lived across roughly 24 United States geographic areas. In the prospective study, cohorts were assigned on the basis of participant-reported clinical history obtained from a screening survey and a study questionnaire. For ImmuneRACE Cohort 3, a participant was defined as recovered based on two consecutive negative NP/OP PCR tests, clearance by a healthcare professional, or resolution of symptoms. In the prospective study, whole blood, serum and a nasopharyngeal or oropharyngeal swab were collected from each participant by mobile phlebotomists. Prospective study participants could optionally give additional blood draws and questionnaires over an approximately 2-month period. Before DNA extraction, prospective study blood samples were shipped either frozen or at room temperature.

This TCR came from a man between 35 and 55 years old who had recovered from COVID-19. The sequence links TRBV7-5 to TRBJ1-1; TRBD1 is the table's D call and was not checked against the DNA. TRBV7-5 is classified as a pseudogene. Sequencing was performed on PBMCs or T cells enriched from blood (not recorded which). The DNA is TGTGTCAGAACCGACAGGGGGCCTACCGTCGGAGCTTTCTTT. Its amino acids are CVRTDRGPTVGAFF.